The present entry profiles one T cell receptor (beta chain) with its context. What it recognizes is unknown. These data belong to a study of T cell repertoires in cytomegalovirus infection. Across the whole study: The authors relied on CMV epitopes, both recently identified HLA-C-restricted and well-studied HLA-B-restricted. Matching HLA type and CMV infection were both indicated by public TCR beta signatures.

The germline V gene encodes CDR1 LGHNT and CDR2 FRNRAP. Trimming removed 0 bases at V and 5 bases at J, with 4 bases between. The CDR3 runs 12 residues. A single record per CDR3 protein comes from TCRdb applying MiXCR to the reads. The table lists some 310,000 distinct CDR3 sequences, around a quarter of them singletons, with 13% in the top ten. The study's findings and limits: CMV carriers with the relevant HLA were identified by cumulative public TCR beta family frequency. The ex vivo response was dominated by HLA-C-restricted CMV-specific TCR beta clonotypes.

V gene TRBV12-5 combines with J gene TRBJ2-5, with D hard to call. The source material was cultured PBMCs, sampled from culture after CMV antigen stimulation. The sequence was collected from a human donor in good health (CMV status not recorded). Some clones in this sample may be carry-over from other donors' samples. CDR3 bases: TGTGCTAGTGGTTTGGTCGGGGAGACCCAGTACTTC. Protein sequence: CASGLVGETQYF.